The clone carrying this TCR beta chain turned up a few times. These data belong to a study of T-cell reconstitution after alpha-beta-depleted transplantation in children. Trimming removed 10 bases from V and 0 bases from J, with 16 bases in between. CDR1 and CDR2 (germline): SNHLY, FYNNEI. This CDR3 is built from 14 residues. Unique molecular identifiers were used in preparing the TCRbeta library. TCRdb redid the calling of the PCR reads with MiXCR, one entry per CDR3 protein. The repertoire holds 400,000 to 500,000 distinct CDR3 sequences, around 9.9% seen once, with roughly 6% in the top ten. The clonotype originates from a human donor who donated a stem cell graft to a child with acute myeloid leukemia. The material was PBMCs from the stem cell graft donor, obtained from the stem cell graft. This chain connects TRBV2 to TRBJ2-7; D possibly corresponds to TRBD2 (5 bases). The CDR3 spells CATGGLSSSYEQYV. CDR3 nucleotide sequence: TGTGCCACAGGCGGGCTTTCGAGCTCCTACGAGCAGTACGTC.